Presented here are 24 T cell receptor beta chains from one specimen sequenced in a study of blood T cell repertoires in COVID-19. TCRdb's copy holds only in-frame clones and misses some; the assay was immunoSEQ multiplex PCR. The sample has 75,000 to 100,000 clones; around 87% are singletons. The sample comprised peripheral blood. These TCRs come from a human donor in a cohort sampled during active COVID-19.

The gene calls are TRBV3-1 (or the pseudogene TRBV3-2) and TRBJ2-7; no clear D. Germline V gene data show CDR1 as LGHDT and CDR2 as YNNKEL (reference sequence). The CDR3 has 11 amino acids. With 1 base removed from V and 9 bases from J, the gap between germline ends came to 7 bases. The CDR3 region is CASSQVGVQYF. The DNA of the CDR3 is TGTGCCAGCAGCCAAGTGGGCGTGCAGTACTTC.

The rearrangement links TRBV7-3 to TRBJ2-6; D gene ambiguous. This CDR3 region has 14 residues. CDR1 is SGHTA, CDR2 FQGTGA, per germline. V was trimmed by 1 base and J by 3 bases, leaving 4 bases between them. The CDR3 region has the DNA TGTGCCAGCAGCTTAAGCGTTGGGGCCAACGTCCTGACTTTC. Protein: CASSLSVGANVLTF.

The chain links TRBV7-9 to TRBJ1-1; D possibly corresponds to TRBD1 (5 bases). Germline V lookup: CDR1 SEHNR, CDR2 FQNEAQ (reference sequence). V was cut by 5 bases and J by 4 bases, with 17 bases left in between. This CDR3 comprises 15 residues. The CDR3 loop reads CASSRPLDRSTEAFF. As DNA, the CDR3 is TGTGCCAGCAGCCGTCCCTTAGACAGAAGCACTGAAGCTTTCTTT. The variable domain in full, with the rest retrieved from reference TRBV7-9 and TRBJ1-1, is DTGVSQNPRHKITKRGQNVTFRCDPISEHNRLYWYRQTLGQGPEFLTYFQNEAQLEKSRLLSDRFSAERPKGSFSTLEIQRTEQGDSAMYLCASSRPLDRSTEAFFGQGTRLTVV.

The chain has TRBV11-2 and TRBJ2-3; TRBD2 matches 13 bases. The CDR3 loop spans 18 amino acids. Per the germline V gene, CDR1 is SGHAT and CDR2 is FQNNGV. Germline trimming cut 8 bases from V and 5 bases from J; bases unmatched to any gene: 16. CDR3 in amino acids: CASLKSPGTSGKRDTQYF. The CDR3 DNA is TGTGCCAGCCTCAAAAGCCCAGGGACTAGCGGGAAGAGAGATACGCAGTATTTT.

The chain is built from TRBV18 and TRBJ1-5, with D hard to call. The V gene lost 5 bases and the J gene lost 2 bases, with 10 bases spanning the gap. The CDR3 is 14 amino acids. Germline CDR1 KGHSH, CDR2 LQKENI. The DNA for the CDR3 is TGTGCCAGCTCAGAGGCGGGAGGCAATCAGCCCCAGCATTTT. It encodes CASSEAGGNQPQHF. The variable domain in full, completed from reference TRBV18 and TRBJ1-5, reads NAGVMQNPRHLVRRRGQEARLRCSPMKGHSHVYWYRQLPEEGLKFMVYLQKENIIDESGMPKERFSAEFPKEGPSILRIQQVVRGDSAAYFCASSEAGGNQPQHFGDGTRLSIL.

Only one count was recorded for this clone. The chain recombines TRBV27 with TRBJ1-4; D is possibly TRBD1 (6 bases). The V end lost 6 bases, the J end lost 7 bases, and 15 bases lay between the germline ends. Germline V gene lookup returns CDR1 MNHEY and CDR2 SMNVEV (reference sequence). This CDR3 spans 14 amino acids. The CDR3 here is CASSYREIGEKLFF. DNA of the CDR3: TGTGCCAGCAGCTACAGGGAGATAGGTGAAAAACTGTTTTTT.

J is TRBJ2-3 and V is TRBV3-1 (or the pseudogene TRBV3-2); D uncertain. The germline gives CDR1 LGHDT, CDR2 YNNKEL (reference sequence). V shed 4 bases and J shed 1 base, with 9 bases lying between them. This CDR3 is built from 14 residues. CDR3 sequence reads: CASSPFECTDTQYF. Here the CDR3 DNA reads TGTGCCAGCAGCCCCTTTGAGTGCACAGATACGCAGTATTTT.

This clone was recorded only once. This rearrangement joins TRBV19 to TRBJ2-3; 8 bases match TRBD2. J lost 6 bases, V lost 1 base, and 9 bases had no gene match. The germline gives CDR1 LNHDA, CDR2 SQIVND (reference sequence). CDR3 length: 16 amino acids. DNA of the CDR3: TGTGCCAGTAGTATAGGGGCTAGCGGGCGGTGGGATACGCAGTATTTT. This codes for CASSIGASGRWDTQYF.

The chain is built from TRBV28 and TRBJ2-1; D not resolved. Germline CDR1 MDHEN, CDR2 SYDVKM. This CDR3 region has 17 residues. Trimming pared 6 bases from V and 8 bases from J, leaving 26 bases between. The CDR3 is CASSPSGLSVPIDEQFF. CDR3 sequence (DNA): TGTGCCAGCAGCCCCAGTGGGTTGAGCGTTCCTATCGATGAGCAGTTCTTC.

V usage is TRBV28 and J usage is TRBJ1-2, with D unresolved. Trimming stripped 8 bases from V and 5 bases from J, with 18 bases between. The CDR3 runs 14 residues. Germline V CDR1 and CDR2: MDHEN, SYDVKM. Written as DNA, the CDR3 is TGTGCCAGCGCGGGGAACAACCAACAATATGGCTACACCTTC. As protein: CASAGNNQQYGYTF.

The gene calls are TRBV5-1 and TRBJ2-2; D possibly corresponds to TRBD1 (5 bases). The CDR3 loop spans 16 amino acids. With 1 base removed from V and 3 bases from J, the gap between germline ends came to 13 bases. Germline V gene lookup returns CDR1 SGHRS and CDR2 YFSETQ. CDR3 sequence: CASSLLGDADTGELFF. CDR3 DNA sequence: TGCGCCAGCAGCTTGTTAGGGGATGCGGACACCGGGGAGCTGTTTTTT.

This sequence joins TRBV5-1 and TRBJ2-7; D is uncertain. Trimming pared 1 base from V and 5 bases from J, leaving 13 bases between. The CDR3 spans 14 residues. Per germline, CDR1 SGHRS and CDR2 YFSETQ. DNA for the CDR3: TGCGCCAGCAGCTTGCCCTCCCCGACTGACGAGCAGTACTTC. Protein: CASSLPSPTDEQYF.

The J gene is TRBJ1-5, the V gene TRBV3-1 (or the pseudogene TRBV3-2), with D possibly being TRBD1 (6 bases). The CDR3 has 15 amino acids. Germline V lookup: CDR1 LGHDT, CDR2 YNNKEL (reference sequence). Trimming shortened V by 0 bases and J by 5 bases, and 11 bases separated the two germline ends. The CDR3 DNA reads TGTGCCAGCAGCCAAGATTCGGACAGTTATCAGCCCCAGCATTTT. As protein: CASSQDSDSYQPQHF.

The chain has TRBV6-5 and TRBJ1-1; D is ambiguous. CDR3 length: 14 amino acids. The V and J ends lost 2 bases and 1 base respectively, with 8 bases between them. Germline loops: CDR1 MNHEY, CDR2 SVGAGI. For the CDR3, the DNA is TGTGCCAGCAGTTACGGGCCGGAGAACACTGAAGCTTTCTTT. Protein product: CASSYGPENTEAFF.

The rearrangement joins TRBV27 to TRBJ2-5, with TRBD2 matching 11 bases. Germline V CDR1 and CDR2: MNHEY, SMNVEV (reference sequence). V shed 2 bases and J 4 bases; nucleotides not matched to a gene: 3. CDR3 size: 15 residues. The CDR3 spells CASSLRLAGTETQYF. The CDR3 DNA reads TGTGCCAGCAGTTTAAGACTAGCGGGAACAGAGACCCAGTACTTC.

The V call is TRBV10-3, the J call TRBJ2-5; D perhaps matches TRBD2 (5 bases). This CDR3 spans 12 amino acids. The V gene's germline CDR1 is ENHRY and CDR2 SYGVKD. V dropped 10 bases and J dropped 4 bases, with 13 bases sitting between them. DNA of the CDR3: TGTGCCACCAGAGCGGACCCAGAGACCCAGTACTTC. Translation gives CATRADPETQYF.

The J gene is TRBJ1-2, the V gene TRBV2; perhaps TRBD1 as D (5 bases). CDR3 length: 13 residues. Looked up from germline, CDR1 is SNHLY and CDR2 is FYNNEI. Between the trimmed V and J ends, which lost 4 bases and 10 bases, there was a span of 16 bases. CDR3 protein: CASSGTGYADYTF. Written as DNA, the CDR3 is TGTGCCAGCAGTGGCACAGGCTACGCCGACTACACCTTC.

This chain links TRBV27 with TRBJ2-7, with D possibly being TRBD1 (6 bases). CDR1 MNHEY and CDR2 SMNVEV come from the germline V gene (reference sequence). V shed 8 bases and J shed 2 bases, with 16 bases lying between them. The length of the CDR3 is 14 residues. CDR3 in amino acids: CASGWGQGTYEQYF. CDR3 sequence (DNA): TGTGCCAGCGGTTGGGGGCAGGGAACCTACGAGCAGTACTTC.

The CDR3 bases are TGTGCCAGCTCACCAGGACAGGGGGTCACTGAAGCTTTCTTT. It translates to CASSPGQGVTEAFF. The chain couples TRBV18 to TRBJ1-1, with TRBD1 matching over 10 bases. CDR1 is KGHSH and CDR2 is LQKENI in the germline V gene. This CDR3 region has 14 residues. V lost 2 bases, J lost 4 bases, and 1 base stayed unmatched.

Written as DNA, the CDR3 is TGTGCCAGCAGCTTAGGACAGGCCCCCTACGAGCAGTACTTC. Residues: CASSLGQAPYEQYF. The gene calls are TRBV7-8 and TRBJ2-7; D may be TRBD1 (6 bases). V was shortened by 1 base and J by 2 bases, with 9 bases between the two germline ends. Germline V gene lookup returns CDR1 SGHVS and CDR2 FQNEAQ. The CDR3 sequence is 14 residues long.

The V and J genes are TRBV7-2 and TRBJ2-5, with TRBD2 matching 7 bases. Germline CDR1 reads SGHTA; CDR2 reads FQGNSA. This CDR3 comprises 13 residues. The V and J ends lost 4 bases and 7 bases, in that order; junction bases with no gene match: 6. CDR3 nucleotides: TGTGCCAGCAGCTACGAGCGGGGCGGGACCCAGTACTTC. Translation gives CASSYERGGTQYF.

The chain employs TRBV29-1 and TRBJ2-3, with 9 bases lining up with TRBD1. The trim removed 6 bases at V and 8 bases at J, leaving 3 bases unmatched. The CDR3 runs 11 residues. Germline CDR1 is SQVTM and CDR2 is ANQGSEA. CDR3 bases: TGCAGCGTGGGGACAGGGCCTACGCAGTATTTT. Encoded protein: CSVGTGPTQYF.

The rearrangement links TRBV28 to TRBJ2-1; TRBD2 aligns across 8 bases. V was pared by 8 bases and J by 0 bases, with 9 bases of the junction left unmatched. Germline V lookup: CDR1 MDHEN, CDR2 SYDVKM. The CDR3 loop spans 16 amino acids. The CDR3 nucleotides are TGTGCCAGCCCCCCATCGAGCGGGGGCTCCTACAATGAGCAGTTCTTC. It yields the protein CASPPSSGGSYNEQFF.

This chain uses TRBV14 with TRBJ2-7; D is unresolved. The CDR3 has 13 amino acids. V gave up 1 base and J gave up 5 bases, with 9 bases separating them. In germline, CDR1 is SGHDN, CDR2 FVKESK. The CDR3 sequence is CASSQGNNNEQYF. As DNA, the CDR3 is TGTGCCAGCAGCCAAGGAAACAACAACGAGCAGTACTTC.